This T cell receptor beta chain emerged from a study of shared clonotypes between healthy human individuals (dated by TCRdb to about 2020). Turning to the overall study: Three men and a couple of women, aged 18 to 49 years, made up the cohort. For each donor, CD4 naive and CD4 memory were each run on three plates, CD8 naive on two plates, and CD8 memory on one plate. The study deeply sequenced blood TCR repertoires of several healthy adults to estimate repertoire size and the extent of clonotype sharing between individuals. To increase sequencing depth and limit assay-specific biases, TCR repertoire library preparation and sequencing were carried out by different laboratories using diverse techniques. Leukapheresis yielded between about 0.9 and 9.5 billion PBMCs per donor.

Donors were healthy HIV-negative adults with no recently reported acute infections or vaccinations. Every donor was a Caucasian adult residing in Nashville, Tennessee, USA. CD4+ T cells were enriched through magnetic negative selection, after which naive cells were positively selected on CD45RA and the remaining negative fraction served as the memory subset. After blood collection by leukapheresis, PBMCs were isolated using Ficoll-Histopaque density gradient centrifugation and then cryopreserved in the vapor phase of liquid nitrogen. Analytical flow cytometry was used to check the purity and quantity of every magnetically sorted T cell population. Each sorted fraction had its genomic DNA isolated and then quantified by UV absorbance on a Nanodrop 2000c. V is shortened by 2 bases, J by 1 base, and the region joining them spans 15 bases. From the cysteine through the phenylalanine, the CDR3 covers 16 amino acids. Only the CDR3 region is kept as DNA, spanning 48 bases read in frame from base 1. For CDR1 and CDR2, the germline V gene lists SGHRS and YFSETQ.

On this clone itself: The target of this receptor is not known. No base qualities exist here, and no much larger clone lies one base off it.

Using the deep immunoSEQ assay, multiplex PCR amplified TCR CDR3 regions from genomic DNA. Genomic DNA extracted from each cell subset was distributed evenly over all wells of several immunoSEQ 96-well plates, and each plate served as one replicate. For sorted subsets, each replicate PCR was loaded with 200 to 250 ng genomic DNA, equivalent to 30,000 or so T cell genomes. Purified libraries were measured with a Qubit 3.0 fluorometer, size-checked on a Bioanalyzer 2100, and measured again with the KAPA Library Quantification kit. Each immunoSEQ 96-well plate was sequenced on its own single-read 150-cycle Illumina NextSeq 550 flow cell. For the original study's pipeline: Because only junctional sequences without quality scores were contained in the immunoSEQ output, filtering matching that applied to full-length reads could not be performed. Sequences were annotated with PyIR, a Python wrapper for IgBLAST v1.9, using IMGT germline references to assign V/J genes and CDR3. Reads were removed for weak V/J assignments (E-value above 1e-6), missing CDR3, stop codons, out-of-frame junctions, or ambiguous translated residues. V3J clonotypes were defined as sequences sharing an identical inferred V gene, J gene, and CDR3 amino acid sequence. Percentage overlap between repertoires was computed as shared unique clonotypes divided by the size of the smaller repertoire. RTK rarefaction, the Chao1 estimator, and Recon v2.1 estimates of unobserved clonotypes were used to assess repertoire richness. Generation probabilities for all TCRbeta clonotypes obtained by the gDNA method from several donors were computed using OLGA. TCRdb took this table from immuneACCESS and kept in-frame rearrangements with V and J called. Such tables lack part of the clones; where checked against another copy, unresolved V genes explain under half of the gap, and the rest is unexplained. From that table come the V and J calls and clone size; the DNA was used to work out D and trimming. Across this sample there are around 2.3 million clones, with approximately 95% seen only once. More than 0.1% of the sample goes to the ten largest clones.

Overall results and qualifications from the work: Pairwise subsampling led to the expectation that sequencing depth would affect the degree of clonotype sharing among donors. Only blood was sampled, and tissue TCR repertoires likely differ from those in blood. Across a handful of donors, around 5% of naive CD4, roughly 3.4% of naive CD8, roughly 2.2% of memory CD4, and 0.4% to 0.45% of memory CD8 clonotypes were shared. Because the study included a small number of donors, the genetic and exposure-history diversity represented was limited. Estimated clonotype richness was generally larger for naive than for memory subsets. Rarefaction of sorted-subset datasets indicated incomplete sequencing despite the large sequencing depth. Higher generation probabilities were observed for clonotypes shared by all four sorted-subset donors than for non-shared clonotypes.

Recombination joined TRBV5-1 with TRBJ1-1; the D gene is perhaps TRBD1, from 5 matching bases. Sequenced input: naive CD4+ T cells sorted from blood. This specimen's cell subset or site label, interpreted: CD45RA+ positively selected. The receptor's source is a man between 18 and 29 years old in good health. The DNA sequence is TGCGCCAGCAGCTTAGGGACGTTGGATCGGAACACTGAAGCTTTCTTT. Translated, this is CASSLGTLDRNTEAFF.